Listed below are T cell receptor beta chains from one sample, sequenced in a study of graft-versus-host responses after intestinal transplantation. These receptors are not linked to any known antigen. Assay: immunoSEQ multiplex PCR; the TCRdb copy retains only in-frame clones and omits some. This table has over 120,000 clones, about 93% appearing once. The material sequenced was unstimulated CD4+ T cells sorted from spleen or lymph node cells, taken before intestinal transplant. Receptors were obtained from a human donor who received an intestinal transplant. CDR3s include the opening cysteine and the closing phenylalanine or tryptophan. Each record gives: CDR3 DNA, CDR3 protein, V gene, J gene, D gene, clone size. D genes are given only for firm matches. Not every row has a clone size; where given, it reads once, few, many or a size class.

TGTGCCGGCGTCCTTTTGGGGGGAGAGACCCAGTACTTC,CAGVLLGGETQYF,TRBV30,TRBJ2-5,-,-
TGTGCTAGCAGCTTAGCTTCCACAGATACGCAGTATTTT,CASSLASTDTQYF,TRBV7-7,TRBJ2-3,-,-
TGTGCCAGCAGCTTAGCGGACCCCTACGAGCAGTACTTC,CASSLADPYEQYF,TRBV6-6,TRBJ2-7,-,once
TGTGCCAGTAGTATAAATATCCTAGCGGTCAATGAGCAGTTCTTC,CASSINILAVNEQFF,TRBV19,TRBJ2-1,TRBD2,-
TGCGCCAGCAGCCAATCGCGGATTGCCAGGGCAGGCACCGGGGAGCTGTTTTTT,CASSQSRIARAGTGELFF,TRBV4-1,TRBJ2-2,-,-
TGTGCCAGCAGTGAACAGGGTACCTATGGCTACACCTTC,CASSEQGTYGYTF,TRBV6-5,TRBJ1-2,-,once
TGTGCCACCAGCAGGGGACTTGCGGGGAAAGAGACCCAGTACTTC,CATSRGLAGKETQYF,TRBV15,TRBJ2-5,-,-
TGTGCCTGGACCTTCAAGGAAACCCAGTACTTC,CAWTFKETQYF,TRBV30,TRBJ2-5,-,-
TGTGCCAGCAGCTTAAGGAGAGGCAGGGCCTACGAGCAGTACTTC,CASSLRRGRAYEQYF,TRBV7-2,TRBJ2-7,-,-
TGTGCCAGCAGCGTAGGACTAGTAGTCAGCACAGATACGCAGTATTTT,CASSVGLVVSTDTQYF,TRBV9,TRBJ2-3,-,-
TGTGCCAGCAGCCACCCCGAGGGGGACGAGCAGTTCTTC,CASSHPEGDEQFF,TRBV5-4,TRBJ2-1,-,few
TGTGCCAGCAGTGTCGGGACTAGCGGGAGGCTCTCCTACGAGCAGTACTTC,CASSVGTSGRLSYEQYF,TRBV6-1,TRBJ2-7,TRBD2,-
TGTGCCAGCAGCTCGACAGGAGATACGCAGTATTTT,CASSSTGDTQYF,TRBV7-3,TRBJ2-3,-,-
TGTGCCAGCAGCCCTCAGGGGTACCAAGAGACCCAGTACTTC,CASSPQGYQETQYF,TRBV5-6,TRBJ2-5,-,-
TGTGCCAGCAGTCTCAATCAGCCCCAGCATTTT,CASSLNQPQHF,TRBV28,TRBJ1-5,-,-
TGTGCCTATTCACAGGGGCGGACTGAAGCTTTCTTT,CAYSQGRTEAFF,TRBV30,TRBJ1-1,TRBD1,once